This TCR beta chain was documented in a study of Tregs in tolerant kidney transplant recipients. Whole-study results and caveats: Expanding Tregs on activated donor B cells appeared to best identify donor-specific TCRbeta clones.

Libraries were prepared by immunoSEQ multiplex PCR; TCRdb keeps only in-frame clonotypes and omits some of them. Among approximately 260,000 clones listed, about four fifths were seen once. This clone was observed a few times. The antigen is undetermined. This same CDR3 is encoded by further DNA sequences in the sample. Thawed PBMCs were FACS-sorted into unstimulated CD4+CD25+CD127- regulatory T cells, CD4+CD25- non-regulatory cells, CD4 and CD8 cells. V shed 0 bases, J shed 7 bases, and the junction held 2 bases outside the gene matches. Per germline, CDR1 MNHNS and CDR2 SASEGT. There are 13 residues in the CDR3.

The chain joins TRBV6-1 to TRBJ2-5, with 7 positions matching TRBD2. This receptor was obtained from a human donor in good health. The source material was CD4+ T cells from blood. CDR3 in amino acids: CASSEAERGTQYF. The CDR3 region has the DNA TGTGCCAGCAGTGAAGCGGAGCGGGGGACCCAGTACTTC.